A single T cell receptor (beta chain) is shown here with its context. TCRdb reprocessed the 5' RACE reads with MiXCR, giving one entry per CDR3 protein. The sample comprises under 150,000 distinct CDR3 sequences, approximately 10% of which are singletons, and roughly 4% rests with the top ten. This entry is derived from a study of CD8 T cells in ankylosing spondylitis. This CDR3 is 15 amino acids long. Germline V gene lookup returns CDR1 SGHRS and CDR2 YFSETQ. J was trimmed by 2 bases and V by 4 bases; bases with no gene match: 7. The chain joins TRBV5-1 to TRBJ2-3; 7 bases fit TRBD1. Sequenced sample: blood, either unsorted or a sorted T cell fraction (not recorded which). The TCR originated in a female donor with ankylosing spondylitis or in good health (not recorded which). In nucleotides, the CDR3 is TGCGCCAGCAGCAGACGACAGGGAATCACAGATACGCAGTATTTT. Encoded protein: CASSRRQGITDTQYF.